Listed below are T cell receptor beta chains from one sample, sequenced in a study of blood T cell repertoires in COVID-19. Here immunoSEQ multiplex PCR was the method, and the copy in TCRdb shows in-frame clones only, minus some. The sample has roughly 400,000 clones; about 90% are singletons. Sequenced input: PBMCs or T cells enriched from blood (not recorded which). Receptor source: a man between 18 and 35 years old who had recovered from COVID-19. The CDR3 runs from the conserved cysteine through the conserved F or W. D genes are given only for firm matches. Only part of the rows carry a size: once, few, many, or a class if the clone is expanded.

clone_size	v_call	j_call	d_call	cdr3_aa	cdr3_nt
-	TRBV29-1	TRBJ1-1	-	CSVEGRQATREAFF	TGCAGCGTTGAAGGTCGCCAAGCTACTCGGGAAGCTTTCTTT
-	TRBV2	TRBJ1-3	-	CASREAQAFSGNTIYF	TGTGCCAGCAGGGAAGCCCAGGCTTTTTCTGGAAACACCATATATTTT
-	TRBV6-5	TRBJ1-1	-	CASVPRGPNTEAFF	TGTGCCAGCGTCCCCAGGGGACCGAACACTGAAGCTTTCTTT
-	TRBV27	TRBJ1-3	-	CASSLSPVFSGNTIYF	TGTGCCAGCAGTTTAAGCCCCGTTTTCTCTGGAAACACCATATATTTT
-	TRBV19	TRBJ1-1	-	CASSRGLGVKVTEAFF	TGTGCCAGTAGTAGGGGGCTCGGGGTGAAGGTCACTGAAGCTTTCTTT
-	TRBV6-5	TRBJ2-1	-	CASNQGQSYNEQFF	TGTGCCAGCAACCAGGGGCAGTCCTACAATGAGCAGTTCTTC
-	TRBV11-2	TRBJ1-1	-	CASSLVFGANTEAFF	TGTGCCAGCAGCTTAGTTTTTGGGGCGAACACTGAAGCTTTCTTT
-	TRBV27	TRBJ2-2	-	CASSFGSWNTGELFF	TGTGCCAGCAGTTTCGGTTCGTGGAACACCGGGGAGCTGTTTTTT
-	TRBV5-8	TRBJ2-3	-	CASSRLHTDTQYF	TGTGCCAGCAGTAGACTCCACACAGATACGCAGTATTTT
once	TRBV10-3	TRBJ1-1	TRBD1	CAISTGTGATEAFF	TGTGCCATCAGTACCGGGACAGGGGCTACTGAAGCTTTCTTT
few	TRBV5-1	TRBJ2-7	TRBD1	CASSSPGQGYEQYF	TGCGCCAGCAGCTCGCCGGGACAGGGTTACGAGCAGTACTTC
-	TRBV11-3	TRBJ2-5	TRBD1	CASSTGTGGQETQYF	TGTGCCAGCAGCACCGGGACAGGGGGCCAAGAGACCCAGTACTTC
-	TRBV12-3/TRBV12-4	TRBJ2-1	TRBD1	CASSPSTGNEQFF	TGTGCCAGCAGCCCGTCGACAGGGAATGAGCAGTTCTTC
-	TRBV2	TRBJ2-2	TRBD1	CASSRQGSSHTGELFF	TGTGCCAGCAGCCGACAGGGGTCGTCGCACACCGGGGAGCTGTTTTTT
-	TRBV19	TRBJ1-5	TRBD1	CASSITDRGFDQPQHF	TGTGCCAGTAGTATCACGGACAGGGGGTTTGATCAGCCCCAGCATTTT
once	TRBV7-2	TRBJ2-5	TRBD2	CASSSIRLTGGETQYF	TGTGCCAGCAGCTCAATACGCCTTACGGGGGGGGAGACCCAGTACTTC
-	TRBV7-2	TRBJ2-1	-	CASSLASGVSYNEQFF	TGTGCCAGCAGCTTAGCGTCAGGGGTCTCCTACAATGAGCAGTTCTTC
-	TRBV10-1	TRBJ1-5	TRBD1	CASAGTGNQPQHF	TGCGCCAGCGCCGGGACAGGGAACCAGCCCCAGCATTTT
-	TRBV6-5	TRBJ1-2	-	CASRGVGLPPYYTF	TGTGCCAGCAGGGGAGTCGGCCTTCCTCCTTACTACACCTTC
-	TRBV28	TRBJ1-2	-	CASSHSYGYTF	TGTGCCAGCAGCCATAGCTATGGCTACACCTTC
-	TRBV28	TRBJ1-2	TRBD1	CASTSFTGTGRDGYTF	TGTGCCAGCACCTCCTTTACCGGGACAGGGAGGGATGGCTACACCTTC
-	TRBV3-1/TRBV3-2	TRBJ2-2	-	CASSPGGTGELFF	TGTGCCAGCAGCCCCGGGGGCACCGGGGAGCTGTTTTTT
-	TRBV12-5	TRBJ1-5	-	CASGLDGQRNQPQHF	TGTGCTAGTGGTTTGGACGGACAGCGCAATCAGCCCCAGCATTTT
-	TRBV5-1	TRBJ1-6	-	CASSPEGRNSPLHF	TGCGCCAGCAGCCCGGAGGGCCGTAATTCACCCCTCCACTTT
-	TRBV5-6	TRBJ1-2	-	CASSRLDGQPLYGYTF	TGTGCCAGCAGCCGGCTAGATGGACAGCCACTCTATGGCTACACCTTC
-	TRBV5-6	TRBJ2-1	TRBD2	CASSPPGLAGEHEQFF	TGTGCCAGCAGCCCTCCGGGACTAGCGGGGGAACATGAGCAGTTCTTC
-	TRBV2	TRBJ2-1	-	CASRATGEHEQFF	TGTGCCAGCAGGGCGACCGGAGAGCATGAGCAGTTCTTC
-	TRBV7-9	TRBJ2-5	-	CASSLTQEGRETQYF	TGTGCCAGCAGTTTAACCCAGGAGGGTCGGGAGACCCAGTACTTC
-	TRBV30	TRBJ1-5	-	CAWRLGDSGQPQHF	TGTGCCTGGAGGTTGGGAGACAGCGGGCAGCCCCAGCATTTT
-	TRBV11-2	TRBJ2-7	-	CASSLGYGGLSYEQYF	TGTGCCAGCAGCTTAGGGTATGGCGGACTCTCCTACGAGCAGTACTTC
-	TRBV18	TRBJ1-2	-	CASSPSVSPYGYTF	TGTGCCAGCTCACCGTCGGTATCGCCTTATGGCTACACCTTC
once	TRBV7-9	TRBJ2-3	TRBD1	CASSALGQGVSADTQYF	TGTGCCAGCAGCGCGCTCGGACAGGGGGTGTCCGCAGATACGCAGTATTTT
-	TRBV10-3	TRBJ1-6	-	CAISQKGRDSPLHF	TGTGCCATCAGTCAAAAGGGGCGAGATTCACCCCTCCACTTT
-	TRBV5-1	TRBJ1-2	-	CASSLMAGAADGYTF	TGCGCCAGCAGCTTGATGGCAGGGGCGGCGGATGGCTACACCTTC
-	TRBV5-1	TRBJ1-3	TRBD1	CASSLADRAGNTIYF	TGCGCCAGCAGCTTGGCGGACAGGGCAGGGAACACCATATATTTT
-	TRBV7-9	TRBJ2-5	TRBD1	CASSLGQSQETQYF	TGTGCCAGCAGCTTGGGACAGTCGCAAGAGACCCAGTACTTC
-	TRBV5-4	TRBJ1-1	TRBD1	CASSGRGLGTEAFF	TGTGCCAGCAGCGGCAGGGGGCTTGGCACTGAAGCTTTCTTT
-	TRBV11-2	TRBJ1-2	-	CASSLDYGANYGYTF	TGTGCCAGCAGCTTAGACTACGGAGCCAACTATGGCTACACCTTC
-	TRBV11-3	TRBJ2-1	TRBD1	CASSPRGQFNEQFF	TGTGCCAGCAGTCCACGGGGACAGTTCAATGAGCAGTTCTTC
-	TRBV27	TRBJ1-5	-	CASRGLSNQPQHF	TGTGCCAGCAGGGGGCTTAGCAATCAGCCCCAGCATTTT
-	TRBV3-1/TRBV3-2	TRBJ2-5	-	CASSLRTGKGETQYF	TGTGCCAGCAGCCTCCGAACTGGAAAGGGGGAGACCCAGTACTTC
-	TRBV5-1	TRBJ1-1	TRBD1	CASSSDRALNTEAFF	TGCGCCAGCAGTTCGGACAGGGCTTTGAACACTGAAGCTTTCTTT
-	TRBV6-5	TRBJ1-2	-	CASRRYDGYTF	TGTGCCAGCAGACGGTACGATGGCTACACCTTC
-	TRBV4-2	TRBJ2-7	TRBD2	CASSQLPGLAGPSSYEQYF	TGTGCCAGCAGCCAACTACCGGGACTAGCGGGACCTAGCTCCTACGAGCAGTACTTC
few	TRBV3-1/TRBV3-2	TRBJ1-3	-	CASSQDRSLGNTIYF	TGTGCCAGCAGCCAAGATCGTTCGCTAGGAAACACCATATATTTT
-	TRBV19	TRBJ1-1	TRBD1	CASSRTGVTEAFF	TGTGCCAGTAGTAGGACAGGGGTAACTGAAGCTTTCTTT
-	TRBV25-1	TRBJ2-7	-	CASSESEAGDNEQYF	TGTGCCAGCAGTGAATCTGAGGCAGGGGACAACGAGCAGTACTTC
once	TRBV27	TRBJ2-1	-	CASGATYNEQFF	TGTGCCAGCGGGGCTACCTACAATGAGCAGTTCTTC
-	TRBV9	TRBJ1-3	TRBD1	CASSERGQAGTGNTIYF	TGTGCCAGCAGCGAGAGAGGACAGGCGGGAACTGGAAACACCATATATTTT
-	TRBV28	TRBJ1-5	-	CASSPGTQHQPQHF	TGTGCCAGCAGTCCCGGGACACAACATCAGCCCCAGCATTTT
-	TRBV7-9	TRBJ1-1	-	CASSLSRGKGNTEAFF	TGTGCCAGCAGCTTATCCAGGGGTAAGGGGAACACTGAAGCTTTCTTT
-	TRBV6-5	TRBJ1-5	-	CASSRDNDQPQHF	TGTGCCAGCAGTCGTGACAACGATCAGCCCCAGCATTTT
-	TRBV2	TRBJ2-1	TRBD1	CASSVAGQGSSYNEQFF	TGTGCCAGCAGTGTCGCAGGACAGGGAAGCTCCTACAATGAGCAGTTCTTC
-	TRBV5-5	TRBJ2-5	-	CASSLGLGASETQYF	TGTGCCAGCAGCTTGGGTTTAGGGGCTTCAGAGACCCAGTACTTC
-	TRBV10-3	TRBJ1-1	-	CAIRGTPNTEAFF	TGTGCCATCAGAGGGACACCGAACACTGAAGCTTTCTTT
once	TRBV11-2	TRBJ2-7	-	CASSLAGIEQYF	TGTGCCAGCAGCTTGGCAGGGATCGAGCAGTACTTC
-	TRBV7-9	TRBJ1-1	-	CASSLRIGIGENTEAFF	TGTGCCAGCAGCTTAAGGATAGGGATCGGGGAGAACACTGAAGCTTTCTTT
-	TRBV18	TRBJ1-3	TRBD1	CASSRPTGVSGNTIYF	TGTGCCAGCTCACGACCGACAGGGGTCTCTGGAAACACCATATATTTT
-	TRBV10-3	TRBJ2-7	-	CAISDPPRDEQYF	TGTGCCATCAGTGACCCTCCCCGGGACGAGCAGTACTTC